This entry concerns a single T cell receptor (beta chain). Its antigen is still unknown. The data were taken from a study of shared clonotypes between healthy human individuals. Study at large: A donor's plate count was three for CD4 naive and three for CD4 memory; CD8 naive had two and CD8 memory one. Whole-study findings and limits: Incomplete sequencing of sorted subsets was indicated by rarefaction despite large depth. It was observed that 5% to 6.5% of naive CD4 clonotypes were shared across several donors. Generation probabilities of non-shared clonotypes were lower (relative to those shared by all four donors).

The CDR3 totals 13 residues. The V and J ends lost 4 bases and 3 bases respectively, with 10 bases between them. The V gene's germline CDR1 is SEHNR and CDR2 FQNEAQ (reference sequence). TCRdb keeps only in-frame clones here, not all; method: immunoSEQ multiplex PCR. The table has around 1.6 million clones, 95% to 99% seen once. Sequencing was carried out using naive CD4+ T cells sorted from blood. Subset indicated: CD45RA+ positively selected. The chain recombines TRBV7-9 with TRBJ2-7; D not resolved. This sequence originates from a man aged 25 to 40 in good health. This chain's CDR3 is CASSSTLDYEQYF. The CDR3 coding sequence is TGTGCCAGCAGCTCCACTTTGGACTACGAGCAGTACTTC.